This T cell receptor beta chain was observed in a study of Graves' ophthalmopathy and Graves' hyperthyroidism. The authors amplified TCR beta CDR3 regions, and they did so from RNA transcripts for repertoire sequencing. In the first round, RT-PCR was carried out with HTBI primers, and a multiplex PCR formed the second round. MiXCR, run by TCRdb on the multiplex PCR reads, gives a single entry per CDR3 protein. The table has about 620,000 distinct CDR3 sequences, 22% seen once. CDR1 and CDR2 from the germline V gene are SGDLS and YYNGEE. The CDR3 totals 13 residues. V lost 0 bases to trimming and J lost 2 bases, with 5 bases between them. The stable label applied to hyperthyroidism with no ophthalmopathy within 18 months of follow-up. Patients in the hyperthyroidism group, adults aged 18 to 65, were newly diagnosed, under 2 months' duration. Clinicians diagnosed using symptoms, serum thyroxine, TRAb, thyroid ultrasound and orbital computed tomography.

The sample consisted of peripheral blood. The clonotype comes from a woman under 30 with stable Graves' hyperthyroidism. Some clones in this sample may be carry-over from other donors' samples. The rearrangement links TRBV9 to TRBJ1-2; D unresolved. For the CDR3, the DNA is TGTGCCAGCAGCGTAGCGACGAACTATGGCTACACCTTC. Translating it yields CASSVATNYGYTF.